A single sample gave rise to the 23 T cell receptor beta chains below, sequenced in a study of response to subunit inactivated influenza vaccine (dated by TCRdb to between 2018 and 2020). The method was RT-PCR. Sequenced using an Illumina HiSeq 2500. TCRdb ran its own pipeline on the public reads, namely fastp trimming at Q25 and MiXCR clone calling, and kept in-frame beta chains. Entries that share a CDR3 protein sequence are merged under the most common genes and DNA. The sample profile shows about 570,000 distinct CDR3 sequences; about 11% of them were found once. The biggest ten clones account for 11% of the sample. The sample also formed part of further work on T cells expressing NK-cell markers. From the second report: The TCR beta cDNA libraries were made using 5'RACE template switching, a step that added both a universal primer site and unique molecular identifiers.

The specimen was PBMCs from blood, collected on the day of vaccination. All receptors derive from a man over 45 who received an inactivated influenza vaccine. Donor details come from another sample of the same person, matched by shared clones.

This clonotype was recorded a few times. The V call is TRBV4-3, the J call TRBJ1-6; D is unclear. Per germline, CDR1 LGHNA and CDR2 YSLEER. The CDR3 spans 17 residues. Deletions cut 1 base from V and 0 bases from J, with 10 bases between. The CDR3 sequence: CASSQAPDGSYNSPLHF. The CDR3 region has the DNA TGCGCCAGCAGCCAAGCTCCAGACGGCTCCTATAATTCACCCCTCCACTTT.

The rearrangement joins TRBV15 to TRBJ2-3, with 9 bases identical to TRBD1. Per germline, CDR1 LNHNV and CDR2 YYDKDF (reference sequence). The CDR3 has 15 residues. J was trimmed by 5 bases and V by 4 bases; bases with no gene match: 7. In DNA form, the CDR3 reads TGTGCCACCAGCACCCGGACAGGGGCTTTAGATACGCAGTATTTT. As protein: CATSTRTGALDTQYF.

This clonotype turned up a few times. The gene calls are TRBV27 and TRBJ2-7; possibly TRBD1 for D (6 bases). This CDR3 is 15 amino acids long. Trimming took 2 bases from V and 1 from J, leaving 12 bases between them. The germline gives CDR1 MNHEY, CDR2 SMNVEV (reference sequence). The CDR3 reads CASSLQGTGSYEQYF. The CDR3 nucleotides are TGTGCCAGCAGTTTACAGGGGACGGGGTCCTACGAGCAGTACTTC.

The chain uses TRBV20-1 and TRBJ2-7; 11 bases map to TRBD1. CDR1 is DFQATT, CDR2 SNEGSKA, per germline (reference sequence). The CDR3 covers 16 residues. Unmatched junction bases numbered 8, after V lost 0 bases and J lost 4 bases. CDR3 residues: CSARDPGQGVPYEQYF. The CDR3 nucleotides are TGCAGTGCTAGAGATCCGGGACAGGGGGTCCCTTACGAGCAGTACTTC.

This rearrangement joins TRBV6-4 to TRBJ1-5; 8 nucleotides agree with TRBD1. J lost 7 bases, V lost 4 bases, and 3 bases had no gene match. The CDR3 totals 13 residues. Looked up from germline, CDR1 is MRHNA and CDR2 is SNTAGT. CDR3 nucleotides: TGTGCCAGCAGTGTCGACAGGGGACAGCCCCAGCATTTT. It yields the protein CASSVDRGQPQHF.

This clonotype was observed a handful of times. The V call is TRBV18, the J call TRBJ2-7, with D perhaps TRBD2 (6 bases). The length of the CDR3 is 16 residues. Trimming removed 4 bases at V and 3 bases at J, with 19 bases between. Germline CDR1 and CDR2: KGHSH and LQKENI. This CDR3 is CASSLRTRRDIYEQYF. The CDR3 DNA is TGTGCCAGCTCACTACGGACAAGGAGGGATATCTACGAGCAGTACTTC. Based on the CDR3 plus reference TRBV18 and TRBJ2-7, the full variable domain is NAGVMQNPRHLVRRRGQEARLRCSPMKGHSHVYWYRQLPEEGLKFMVYLQKENIIDESGMPKERFSAEFPKEGPSILRIQQVVRGDSAAYFCASSLRTRRDIYEQYFGPGTRLTVT.

The sample holds a few counts of this clonotype. This chain links TRBV12-3 or TRBV12-4 with TRBJ2-5; D remains ambiguous. The CDR3 runs to 16 residues. Trimming took 6 bases from V and 0 from J, leaving 17 bases between them. The CDR3 DNA sequence: TGTGCCAGCAGCCGCATCTTCCCGGGCTACCAAGAGACCCAGTACTTC. Translation gives CASSRIFPGYQETQYF.

This clonotype was picked up a small number of times. The V gene is TRBV7-9, the J gene TRBJ2-7; TRBD2 matches at 9 bases. Trimming at V came to 2 bases and at J to 2 bases, leaving 7 bases not matched to a gene. Germline lookup yields CDR1 SEHNR and CDR2 FQNEAQ (reference sequence). This CDR3 comprises 16 residues. CDR3 DNA sequence: TGTGCCAGCAGCTTATCACTAGCGGGTCCTCCCTACGAGCAGTACTTC. Protein sequence: CASSLSLAGPPYEQYF.

This chain links TRBV2 with TRBJ2-2, with D unclear. The CDR3 sequence is 15 residues long. CDR1 and CDR2 from the germline V gene are SNHLY and FYNNEI. Deletions cut 3 bases from V and 2 bases from J, with 10 bases between. The chain's CDR3 is CASSDGPANTGELFF. The DNA for the CDR3 is TGTGCCAGCAGTGATGGGCCAGCAAACACCGGGGAGCTGTTTTTT. The full variable domain, its missing parts supplied by reference TRBV2 and TRBJ2-2, is EPEVTQTPSHQVTQMGQEVILRCVPISNHLYFYWYRQILGQKVEFLVSFYNNEISEKSEIFDDQFSVERPDGSNFTLKIRSTKLEDSAMYFCASSDGPANTGELFFGEGSRLTVL.

This chain joins TRBV4-2 and TRBJ2-4, with 8 bases identical to TRBD2. V lost 8 bases and J lost 2; bases outside the gene matches: 14. From germline, CDR1 is LGHNA and CDR2 YNFKEQ. This CDR3 contains 17 residues. The CDR3 reads CASGPGGGADTKNIQYF. For the CDR3, the DNA is TGTGCCAGCGGCCCCGGGGGGGGGGCTGATACCAAAAACATTCAGTACTTC.

The sample holds a few counts of this clonotype. The chain joins TRBV2 to TRBJ2-7, with unresolved D. CDR3 length equals 14 residues. Germline V gene data show CDR1 as SNHLY and CDR2 as FYNNEI. The V end was cut by 4 bases, the J end by 0 bases, with 10 bases between. Here the CDR3 reads CASSGGMSSYEQYF. Here the CDR3 DNA reads TGTGCCAGCAGTGGCGGCATGAGCTCCTACGAGCAGTACTTC.

This clonotype was found many times. This chain uses TRBV12-3 or TRBV12-4 with TRBJ1-1; D is perhaps TRBD1 (5 bases). V was trimmed by 8 bases and J by 2 bases, leaving 12 bases between them. The CDR3 loop spans 13 amino acids. Written as DNA, the CDR3 is TGTGCCAGCGGATCGACAGTTAACACTGAAGCTTTCTTT. This encodes CASGSTVNTEAFF.

There are many counts of this clonotype. The rearrangement links TRBV20-1 to TRBJ2-1, with 7 positions matching TRBD2. This CDR3 has 17 residues. V trimming: 0 bases; J trimming: 0 bases; junction bases outside the gene matches: 8. CDR1 and CDR2 (germline): DFQATT, SNEGSKA (reference sequence). CDR3 nucleotides: TGCAGTGCTAGAGATGAGTCTAGCGGAACCTCCTACAATGAGCAGTTCTTC. Encoded protein: CSARDESSGTSYNEQFF.

Remarks on this clonotype: A much larger clone differs from this one at a single base, so this may be a read error. The chain combines TRBV9 with TRBJ2-7, with D hard to call. V lost 1 base to trimming and J lost 0 bases, with 5 bases between them. This CDR3 comprises 13 residues. In germline, CDR1 is SGDLS, CDR2 YYNGEE. The CDR3 DNA reads as TGTGCCAGCAGCGTACAGCTCTCCTACGAGCAGTACTTC. Its translation is CASSVQLSYEQYF.

A few counts support this clonotype. CDR3 region: CASSLTAGGPTDTQYF. The CDR3 DNA is TGTGCCAGCAGCTTAACAGCGGGAGGGCCTACAGATACGCAGTATTTT. The rearrangement joins TRBV7-9 to TRBJ2-3, with 10 bases lining up with TRBD2. CDR1 is SEHNR and CDR2 is FQNEAQ in the germline V gene (reference sequence). This CDR3 spans 16 amino acids. V dropped 2 bases and J dropped 3; count of bases not matched to a gene: 5.

Many counts were recorded for this clonotype. This chain joins TRBV12-5 and TRBJ2-5; 8 bases match TRBD2. The ends lost 4 bases at V and 7 bases at J; junction bases unmatched: 11. Germline CDR1 reads LGHNT; CDR2 reads FRNRAP. The CDR3 contains 15 residues. Written as DNA, the CDR3 is TGTGCTAGTGGTTCTATCCTAGCGGGTGTTGGGACCCAGTACTTC. It specifies CASGSILAGVGTQYF.

This clonotype was observed a handful of times. The CDR3 sequence: CASSPLRAEAFF. CDR3 sequence (DNA): TGTGCCAGCTCACCGTTGAGGGCTGAAGCTTTCTTT. The V and J genes are TRBV18 and TRBJ1-1; D is unclear. The CDR3 has 12 residues. V dropped 3 bases and J dropped 6 bases, with 8 bases sitting between them. Germline CDR1 is KGHSH and CDR2 is LQKENI.

The gene calls are TRBV25-1 and TRBJ2-5; D may be TRBD1 (6 bases). There are 16 residues in the CDR3. CDR1 and CDR2 from the germline V gene are MGHDK and SYGVNS. The germline V and J ends were trimmed by 3 bases and 1 base, with 15 bases remaining between them. CDR3 nucleotides: TGTGCCAGCAGTGATCCCGGACAGCCGATCCAAGAGACCCAGTACTTC. Protein sequence: CASSDPGQPIQETQYF.

In its sample, this clonotype was seen a few times. This rearrangement joins TRBV12-3 or TRBV12-4 to TRBJ2-4, with D hard to call. This CDR3 is 16 amino acids long. V shed 1 base and J shed 3 bases, with 13 bases lying between them. The DNA for the CDR3 is TGTGCCAGCAGTTTAGTCTATTTCCCTGGCAAAAACATTCAGTACTTC. It is translated as CASSLVYFPGKNIQYF.

This clonotype was picked up a small number of times. V is TRBV30 and J is TRBJ1-1; TRBD1 is a possible D gene (5 bases). The V end was cut by 4 bases, the J end by 4 bases, with 13 bases between. Germline V gene lookup returns CDR1 GTSNPN and CDR2 SVGIG (reference sequence). The CDR3 has 13 residues. The CDR3 DNA reads TGTGCCTGGAACCAGGGCATCGTCACTGAAGCTTTCTTT. Amino acids: CAWNQGIVTEAFF.

This sequence joins TRBV7-2 and TRBJ2-5; tentative D call: TRBD2 (6 bases). V was trimmed by 0 bases and J by 2 bases, leaving 13 bases between them. This CDR3 is built from 16 residues. Looked up from germline, CDR1 is SGHTA and CDR2 is FQGNSA. The CDR3 loop reads CASSLATMGGQETQYF. The CDR3 DNA reads TGTGCCAGCAGCTTAGCGACGATGGGGGGACAAGAGACCCAGTACTTC.

The genes are TRBV4-1 and TRBJ2-5; tentatively, D is TRBD2 (5 bases). The CDR3 consists of 13 residues. Deletions cut 4 bases from V and 7 bases from J, with 13 bases between. Germline lookup yields CDR1 MGHRA and CDR2 YSYEKL. The CDR3 DNA follows: TGCGCCAGCAGCCGGCTAGCTTTGGGGACCCAGTACTTC. Translated, it gives CASSRLALGTQYF.

Many counts were recorded for this clonotype. V usage is TRBV11-2 and J usage is TRBJ2-2; 8 bases map to TRBD2. Germline V lookup: CDR1 SGHAT, CDR2 FQNNGV. The CDR3 has 15 amino acids. V trimming: 5 bases; J trimming: 9 bases; junction bases outside the gene matches: 11. The CDR3 nucleotides read TGTGCCAGCAGCCCGGACGTAGCGGGGTTTAGGGAGCTGTTTTTT. Its protein is CASSPDVAGFRELFF.